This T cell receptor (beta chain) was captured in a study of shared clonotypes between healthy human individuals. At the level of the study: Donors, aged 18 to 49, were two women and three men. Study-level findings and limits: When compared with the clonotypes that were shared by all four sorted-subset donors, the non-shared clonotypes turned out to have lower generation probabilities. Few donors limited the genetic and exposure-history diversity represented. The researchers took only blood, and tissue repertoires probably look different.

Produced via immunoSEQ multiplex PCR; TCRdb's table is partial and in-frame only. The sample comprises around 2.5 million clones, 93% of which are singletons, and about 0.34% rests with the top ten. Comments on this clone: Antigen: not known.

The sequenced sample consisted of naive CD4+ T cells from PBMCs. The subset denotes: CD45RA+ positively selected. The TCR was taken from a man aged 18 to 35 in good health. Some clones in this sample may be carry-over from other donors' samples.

The CDR3: CASGSSQVYGYTF. In nucleotides, the CDR3 is TGTGCCAGCGGAAGCTCTCAGGTTTATGGCTACACCTTC. This chain connects TRBV28 to TRBJ1-2; D call uncertain. Germline V CDR1 and CDR2: MDHEN, SYDVKM. This CDR3 is 13 amino acids long. The V end lost 8 bases, the J end lost 5 bases, and 15 bases lay between the germline ends.